The clone carrying this TCR beta chain occurred once. Its antigen remains unidentified. V was pared by 8 bases and J by 5 bases, with 4 bases of the junction left unmatched. This CDR3 comprises 13 residues. CDR1 and CDR2 (germline): SGHDN, FVKESK. The sample is drawn from a study of OX40 agonist ivuxolimab in advanced cancers. Study-level results: By week 6 at 0.1 to 3.0 mg/kg, blood CD4+ and CD8+ T cells had expanded clonally. Those patients achieving a partial response at 0.1-3.0 mg/kg showed among the lowest clonal expansion.

Data came from immunoSEQ multiplex PCR; TCRdb stores just in-frame clones and leaves some out. The table shows 50,000 to 65,000 clones, with approximately 86% occurring only once. The V gene is TRBV14, the J gene TRBJ1-3; 9 nucleotides match TRBD1. This clonotype was sampled from an adult with an advanced solid tumor such as melanoma, head and neck, liver or kidney cancer. This sample comprised CD4+ or CD8+ T cells sorted from blood, obtained in a trial of the OX40 agonist ivuxolimab. DNA for the CDR3: TGTGCCAGCGGGGACAGGGTCAGAAACACCATATATTTT. It translates to CASGDRVRNTIYF.